This T cell receptor beta chain was recovered during a study of cytomegalovirus exposure and HLA in healthy donors. Whole-study findings and limits: Earlier analysis found most TCR beta V segments productive about 90% or about 30% of the time.

The primer mix had 60 Vbeta and 13 Jbeta primers. The assay was immunoSEQ multiplex PCR, and TCRdb's table has in-frame clones only and misses some. Of roughly 180,000 clones listed, about 77% are singletons. A remark on this clone: The antigen remains unidentified.

V dropped 3 bases and J dropped 3 bases, with 16 bases sitting between them. Germline CDR1 is ENHRY and CDR2 is SYGVKD. There are 16 residues in the CDR3. This chain links TRBV10-3 with TRBJ2-3; D is possibly TRBD2 (5 bases). The receptor was isolated from a man under 40 in good health and CMV-seronegative. Material: PBMCs. The CDR3 sequence is CAISDYGLPGTDTQYF. The CDR3 nucleotides read TGTGCCATCAGTGATTACGGGCTTCCGGGGACAGATACGCAGTATTTT.